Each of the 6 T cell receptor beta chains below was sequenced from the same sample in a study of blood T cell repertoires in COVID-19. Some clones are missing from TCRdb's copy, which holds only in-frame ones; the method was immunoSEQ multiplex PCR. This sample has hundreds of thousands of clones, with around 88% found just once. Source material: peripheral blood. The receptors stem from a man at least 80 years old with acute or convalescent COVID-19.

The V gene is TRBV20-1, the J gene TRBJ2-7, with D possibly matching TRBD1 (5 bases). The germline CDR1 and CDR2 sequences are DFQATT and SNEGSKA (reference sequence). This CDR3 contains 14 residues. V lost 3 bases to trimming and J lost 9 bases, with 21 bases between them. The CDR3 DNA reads TGCAGTGCTAGTATACAGGAACATACCCACGGGCAGTACTTC. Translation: CSASIQEHTHGQYF.

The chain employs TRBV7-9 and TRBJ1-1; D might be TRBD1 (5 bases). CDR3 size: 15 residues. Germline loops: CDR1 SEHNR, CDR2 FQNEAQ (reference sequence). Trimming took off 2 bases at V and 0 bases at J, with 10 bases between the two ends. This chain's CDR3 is CASSLTGGVNTEAFF. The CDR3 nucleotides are TGTGCCAGCAGCTTAACGGGAGGGGTGAACACTGAAGCTTTCTTT.

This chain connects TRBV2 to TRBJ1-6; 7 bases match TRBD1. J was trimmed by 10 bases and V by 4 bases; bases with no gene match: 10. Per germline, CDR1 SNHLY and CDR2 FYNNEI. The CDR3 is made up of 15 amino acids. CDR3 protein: CASSGRDRDRSPLHF. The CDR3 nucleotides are TGTGCCAGCAGTGGCCGCGACAGGGATCGGTCACCCCTCCACTTT.

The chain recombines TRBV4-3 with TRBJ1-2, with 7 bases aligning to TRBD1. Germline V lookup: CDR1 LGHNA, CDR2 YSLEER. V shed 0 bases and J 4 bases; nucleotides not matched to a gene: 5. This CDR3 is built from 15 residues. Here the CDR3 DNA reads TGCGCCAGCAGCCAAGAGGGACAGCCCCTCTATGGCTACACCTTC. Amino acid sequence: CASSQEGQPLYGYTF.

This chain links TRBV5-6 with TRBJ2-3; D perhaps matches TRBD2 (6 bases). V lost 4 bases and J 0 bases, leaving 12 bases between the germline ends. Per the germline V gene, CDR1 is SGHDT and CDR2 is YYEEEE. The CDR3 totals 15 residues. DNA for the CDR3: TGTGCCAGCAGCCTATTGCGGGGTAGCACAGATACGCAGTATTTT. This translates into CASSLLRGSTDTQYF.

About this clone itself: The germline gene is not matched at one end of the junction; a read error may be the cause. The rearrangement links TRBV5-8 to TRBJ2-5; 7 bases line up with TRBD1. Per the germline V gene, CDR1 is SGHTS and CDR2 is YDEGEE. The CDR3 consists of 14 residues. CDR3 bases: TGTGCCAGCGGCTTGGGACAGAACCAAGAGACCCAGTACTTC. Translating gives CASGLGQNQETQYF.